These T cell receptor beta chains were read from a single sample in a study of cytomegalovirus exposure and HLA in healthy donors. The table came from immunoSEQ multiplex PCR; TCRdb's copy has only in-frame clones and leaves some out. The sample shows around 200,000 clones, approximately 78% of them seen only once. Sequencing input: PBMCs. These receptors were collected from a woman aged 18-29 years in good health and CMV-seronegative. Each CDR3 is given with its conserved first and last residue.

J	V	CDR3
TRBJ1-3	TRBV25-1	CASSGHGGNTIYF
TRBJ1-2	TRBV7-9	CASSLFEALQF
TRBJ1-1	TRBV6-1	CASSYADRAEF
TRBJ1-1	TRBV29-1	CSAKTGEDTEAFF
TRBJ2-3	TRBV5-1	CASSALLLAGLDTQYF
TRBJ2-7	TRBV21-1	CATPPGNPSYEQYF
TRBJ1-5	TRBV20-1	CSARGSQPQHF
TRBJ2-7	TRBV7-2	CASSPGHYEQYF
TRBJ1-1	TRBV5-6	CASSLGLNSKNTEAFF
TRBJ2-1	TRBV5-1	CASSYPLAIYNEQFF
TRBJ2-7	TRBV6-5	CASSYGEGIAYEQYF
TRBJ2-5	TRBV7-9	CASSLGSQGDQYF
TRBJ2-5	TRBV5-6	CASIRGRGGETQYF
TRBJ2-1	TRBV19	CASSPSAGQGGNEQFF
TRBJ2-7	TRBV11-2	CASSFDRDRDHEQYF
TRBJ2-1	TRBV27	CASSLWASGGSYNEQFF
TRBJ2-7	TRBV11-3	CASSPGGARYEQYF
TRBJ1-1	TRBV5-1	CASSSGATGAGTEAFF
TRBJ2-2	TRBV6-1	CASSYNRDTGELFF